One and the same sample provided the 29 T cell receptor beta chains below, sequenced in a study of CD8+CD57+ T cells in acquired aplastic anemia. The template used for profiling TCR beta VDJ and CDR3 was genomic DNA. TCRdb ran MiXCR on the reads and lists one entry per CDR3 protein. The sample holds about 400,000 distinct CDR3 sequences, roughly 64% seen once. Sequenced: sorted CD4+, CD8+, or CD8+CD57+ T cells (not recorded which) from PBMCs. All receptors derive from a human donor in good health, serving as a control.

This clonotype was seen only a few times. A much larger clonotype is one base distant, so this may be a read error. V gene TRBV10-3 combines with J gene TRBJ2-3; 8 nucleotides line up with TRBD1. Trimming took 10 bases from V and 2 from J; bases not matched to a gene: 5. The CDR3 covers 13 residues. Germline CDR1 and CDR2: ENHRY and SYGVKD. The CDR3 reads CATGQGDTDTQYF. CDR3 DNA sequence: TGTGCCACCGGACAGGGCGACACAGATACGCAGTATTTT.

As concerns this clonotype: Because the CDR3 is missing its conserved closing phenylalanine or tryptophan, this is likely a read error. The rearrangement links TRBV7-6 to TRBJ2-7; the D gene is possibly TRBD1 (6 bases). Deletions cut 5 bases from V and 1 base from J, with 9 bases between. Looked up from germline, CDR1 is SGHVS and CDR2 is FNYEAQ. This CDR3 is built from 13 residues. The CDR3 loop reads CASSPGQSYEQYL. For the CDR3, the DNA is TGTGCCAGCAGCCCCGGACAGTCCTACGAGCAGTACCTC.

V and J are TRBV6-2 or TRBV6-3 and TRBJ1-5; 9 bases agree with TRBD1. Germline V lookup: CDR1 MNHEY, CDR2 SVGEGT. The CDR3 covers 20 residues. Losses at the gene ends were 2 bases for V and 0 bases for J; bases not matched to a gene: 14. The CDR3 reads CASSYGWATGGAYSNQPQHF. CDR3 nucleotide sequence: TGTGCCAGCAGTTACGGCTGGGCTACAGGGGGCGCGTATAGCAATCAGCCCCAGCATTTT.

The rearrangement joins TRBV15 to TRBJ2-7; the D call may be TRBD1 or TRBD2 (5 bases each). The CDR3 length is 15 residues. Trimming pared 5 bases from V and 2 bases from J, leaving 16 bases between. Germline CDR1 LNHNV, CDR2 YYDKDF (reference sequence). In DNA, the CDR3 is TGTGCCACCAGCGCCGCCAGGGACGTTCCCTACGAGCAGTACTTC. It is translated as CATSAARDVPYEQYF.

This chain uses TRBV2 with TRBJ1-1; D is unclear. V lost 4 bases, J lost 1 base, and 13 bases lay in between. The CDR3 covers 15 residues. The germline V gene encodes CDR1 SNHLY and CDR2 FYNNEI. This chain's CDR3 is CASSAPTTTNTEAFF. CDR3 sequence (DNA): TGTGCCAGCAGTGCTCCTACAACAACGAACACTGAAGCTTTCTTT. The entire variable domain, with the rest obtained from reference TRBV2 and TRBJ1-1, is as follows: EPEVTQTPSHQVTQMGQEVILRCVPISNHLYFYWYRQILGQKVEFLVSFYNNEISEKSEIFDDQFSVERPDGSNFTLKIRSTKLEDSAMYFCASSAPTTTNTEAFFGQGTRLTVV.

The rearrangement joins TRBV15 to TRBJ1-5, with D perhaps TRBD1 (5 bases). Germline V lookup: CDR1 LNHNV, CDR2 YYDKDF (reference sequence). The CDR3 runs 18 residues. Trimming left V 0 bases short and J 0 bases short, with 15 bases between. This chain's CDR3 is CATSRDKGWTTSNQPQHF. The DNA for the CDR3 is TGTGCCACCAGCAGAGATAAGGGTTGGACAACTAGCAATCAGCCCCAGCATTTT.

As for this clonotype: The CDR3 does not end in the conserved phenylalanine or tryptophan, so this is likely a read error. It is unclear where the CDR3 begins or ends on the DNA, so no DNA is shown, and the CDR3 is as TCRdb lists it. The rearrangement uses TRBV7-2 and TRBJ2-7; the DNA was not used to check the table's D call, TRBD2. The CDR3 is made up of 9 amino acids, end residues included. The germline V gene encodes CDR1 SGHTA and CDR2 FQGNSA. CDR3 protein: CASSSRLAG.

In its sample, this clonotype was seen many times. The rearrangement links TRBV20-1 to TRBJ2-1, with a possible D match to TRBD1 (6 bases). This CDR3 has 13 amino acids. CDR1 and CDR2 (germline): DFQATT, SNEGSKA (reference sequence). Trimming removed 6 bases at V and 4 bases at J, with 13 bases between. The CDR3 is CSAPLQGYNEQFF. CDR3 DNA sequence: TGCAGTGCCCCCTTACAGGGATACAATGAGCAGTTCTTC.

On this clonotype itself: At one boundary the junction diverges from the germline segment, which might be a read error. The rearrangement uses TRBV7-9 and TRBJ2-7, with D tentatively TRBD1 (6 bases). The CDR3 has 14 amino acids. CDR1 is SEHNR, CDR2 FQNEAQ, per germline (reference sequence). The CDR3 DNA is TGTGCCAGCAGCTTAGGGGGGCAGCCCCAGGATTATGGTTTC. This gives the protein CASSLGGQPQDYGF.

On this clonotype itself: The junction and the germline gene differ at one end; a read error may be behind it. The chain recombines TRBV2 with TRBJ1-2; the match to TRBD1 covers 8 bases. The germline V gene encodes CDR1 SNHLY and CDR2 FYNNEI. The CDR3 has 14 amino acids. CDR3 DNA sequence: TGTGCCAGCAGCAATCAGGGGGCGAACTATGGCGACACCTTC. Its protein is CASSNQGANYGDTF.

Comments on this clonotype: At one end, the junction sequence differs from germline, possibly due to a read error. V usage is TRBV7-6 and J usage is TRBJ1-6; D call uncertain. CDR1 and CDR2 from the germline V gene are SGHVS and FNYEAQ. This CDR3 spans 14 amino acids. The CDR3 spells CASSLAPASTQQYF. CDR3 nucleotide sequence: TGTGCCAGCAGCTTAGCGCCAGCCTCCACACAGCAGTACTTT.

The J gene is TRBJ1-2, the V gene TRBV7-8, with D unresolved. This CDR3 region has 15 residues. Trimming took 2 bases from V and 13 from J, leaving 23 bases between them. CDR1 and CDR2 (germline): SGHVS, FQNEAQ. The CDR3 DNA follows: TGTGCCAGCAGCTTAACGGAGTTCGGCACTGAAGCTTTCACCTTC. It codes for CASSLTEFGTEAFTF.

Comment on this clonotype: One end of the junction is discordant with germline, which a read error may explain. The chain recombines TRBV11-1 with TRBJ1-1, with unresolved D. Germline CDR1 is SGHAT and CDR2 is FQDESV (reference sequence). This CDR3 spans 17 amino acids. CDR3: CASSRSPVAVPYTEASF. As DNA, the CDR3 is TGTGCCAGCAGCCGAAGTCCAGTGGCGGTTCCGTACACTGAAGCCTCCTTT.

Comments on this clonotype: One junction end disagrees with the germline gene, perhaps due to a read error. The chain has TRBV2 and TRBJ1-4; D uncertain. This CDR3 spans 15 amino acids. Per germline, CDR1 SNHLY and CDR2 FYNNEI. The CDR3 is CASSLNRGNNENLFF. CDR3 DNA sequence: TGTGCCAGCAGCTTGAATAGAGGGAACAATGAAAACCTGTTTTTT.

Note on this clonotype: One end of the junction is discordant with germline, which a read error may explain. The rearrangement links TRBV5-1 to TRBJ1-5; 12 nucleotides align to TRBD1. The CDR3 sequence is 17 residues long. The V gene's germline CDR1 is SGHRS and CDR2 YFSETQ. The CDR3 is CASSLGQGAHDNQPQHF. CDR3 coding DNA: TGTGCCAGCAGCTTGGGACAGGGGGCGCATGACAATCAGCCCCAGCATTTT.

Ten or more counts support this clonotype. V is TRBV6-5 and J is TRBJ2-3; TRBD1 is a possible D gene (5 bases). Trimming removed 5 bases at V and 0 bases at J, with 12 bases between. From germline, CDR1 is MNHEY and CDR2 SVGAGI. CDR3 length equals 15 residues. CDR3 amino acids: CASSRTTTSTDTQYF. The CDR3 DNA is TGTGCCAGCAGTCGGACAACGACTAGCACAGATACGCAGTATTTT.

V is TRBV7-8 and J is TRBJ2-1; unclear D gene. The V end lost 5 bases, the J end lost 11 bases, and 22 bases lay between the germline ends. The germline V gene encodes CDR1 SGHVS and CDR2 FQNEAQ. This CDR3 spans 15 amino acids. CDR3 region: CASSEERRVWYQQFF. CDR3 DNA: TGTGCCAGCAGCGAAGAACGTCGCGTTTGGTACCAGCAGTTCTTC.

This clonotype was counted ten times or more. The chain uses TRBV4-1 and TRBJ1-2; 7 bases fit TRBD1. This CDR3 comprises 18 residues. Losses at the gene ends were 5 bases for V and 2 bases for J; bases not matched to a gene: 17. The germline gives CDR1 MGHRA, CDR2 YSYEKL. DNA for the CDR3: TGCGCCAGCAGCGCGCGACCGGGACAGACTTCTGGCAACTATGGCTACACCTTC. Translating gives CASSARPGQTSGNYGYTF.

Remarks on this clonotype: Here the CDR3 omits its conserved ending phenylalanine or tryptophan, so a read error is the likely source. It is unclear where the CDR3 begins or ends on the DNA, so no DNA is shown, and the CDR3 is as TCRdb lists it. The rearrangement uses TRBV7-6 and TRBJ2-7; TRBD1 is the table's D call and was not checked against the DNA. Germline V gene data show CDR1 as SGHVS and CDR2 as FNYEAQ. The CDR3 is 12 amino acids long, termini counted. CDR3 sequence reads: CASSIGRQSSYY.

The chain carries TRBV20-1 and TRBJ2-7, with 9 bases matching TRBD2. Germline V lookup: CDR1 DFQATT, CDR2 SNEGSKA (reference sequence). The V and J ends lost 6 bases and 3 bases, in that order; junction bases with no gene match: 6. This CDR3 is 13 amino acids long. CDR3 sequence reads: CSANQAGGYEQYF. The CDR3 nucleotides are TGCAGTGCCAATCAAGCGGGGGGCTACGAGCAGTACTTC.

This clonotype was seen just once. An end of the junction differs from the germline gene, which may be a read error. V gene TRBV2 combines with J gene TRBJ2-3; D is possibly TRBD1 or TRBD2 (5 bases each). Germline V CDR1 and CDR2: SNHLY, FYNNEI. This CDR3 spans 15 amino acids. CDR3 nucleotides: TGTGCCAGCAGCCTGACACTGGGGGATACAGATACGCATGGCTTT. This translates into CASSLTLGDTDTHGF.

In its sample, this clonotype was seen a few times. The V call is TRBV6-1, the J call TRBJ2-7, with D perhaps being TRBD1 or TRBD2 (5 bases each). The CDR3 covers 12 residues. V was clipped by 3 bases and J by 7 bases, with 10 bases between them. Germline loops: CDR1 MNHNS, CDR2 SASEGT. In DNA form, the CDR3 reads TGTGCCAGCAGTGACGGGACGGTAGAGCAGTACTTC. Amino acids: CASSDGTVEQYF.

The chain is built from TRBV20-1 and TRBJ2-1; 13 nucleotides align to TRBD2. The trim removed 6 bases at V and 8 bases at J, leaving 13 bases unmatched. The CDR3 totals 16 residues. Per the germline V gene, CDR1 is DFQATT and CDR2 is SNEGSKA (reference sequence). As DNA, the CDR3 is TGCAGTGCCACGAGGGCGACTAGCGGGGGGTTAGATGAGCAGTTCTTC. This sequence encodes CSATRATSGGLDEQFF.

Note on this clonotype: The junction departs from germline at one end; a sequencing error may be responsible. The CDR3 bases are TGTGCCAGCAGCATAGTACAGCACAGAGGACAGGAGCAGTTC. Its protein product is CASSIVQHRGQEQF. This rearrangement joins TRBV7-2 to TRBJ2-7; 7 bases line up with TRBD1. CDR3 length: 14 residues. Germline values: CDR1 SGHTA, CDR2 FQGNSA. Full variable domain (outside the CDR3, taken from reference TRBV7-2 and TRBJ2-7): GAGVSQSPSNKVTEKGKDVELRCDPISGHTALYWYRQSLGQGLEFLIYFQGNSAPDKSGLPSDRFSAERTGGSVSTLTIQRTQQEDSAVYLCASSIVQHRGQEQFGPGTRLTVT.

This sequence joins TRBV7-6 and TRBJ2-7; 9 bases match TRBD2. J gave up 8 bases and V 1 base, and 15 bases lay outside the gene matches. This CDR3 spans 17 amino acids. Germline V gives CDR1 SGHVS, CDR2 FNYEAQ. The CDR3 is CASSLGGHAGGQSQQYF. The CDR3 nucleotides are TGTGCCAGCAGCTTAGGAGGGCACGCGGGGGGGCAAAGTCAGCAGTACTTC.

This clonotype was seen repeatedly, ten times or more. The rearrangement uses TRBV7-2 and TRBJ2-3, with 9 bases aligning to TRBD2. The CDR3 has 22 amino acids. The trim removed 2 bases at V and 2 bases at J, leaving 23 bases unmatched. CDR1 and CDR2 (germline): SGHTA, FQGNSA. The CDR3 bases are TGTGCCAGCAGCTTACTGGGGCTCAACCCTTGGACTAGCGTTGGAGACACAGATACGCAGTATTTT. This gives the protein CASSLLGLNPWTSVGDTDTQYF.

This clonotype was seen many times. The chain combines TRBV25-1 with TRBJ2-2, with 7 bases matching TRBD1. The CDR3 loop spans 14 amino acids. The V gene end was trimmed by 7 bases and the J gene end by 7 bases; junction bases not matched to a gene: 9. Germline assignment: CDR1 MGHDK and CDR2 SYGVNS. In DNA, the CDR3 is TGTGCCAGCACCGGGACAGTTCTAGACGGGGAGCTGTTTTTT. It codes for CASTGTVLDGELFF.

To note about this clonotype: In this CDR3 the conserved last residue, phenylalanine or tryptophan, is missing, so a read error is likely. Because the CDR3's place on the DNA is in doubt, the DNA is left out and the CDR3 is given as listed by TCRdb. The chain couples TRBV24-1 to TRBJ2-7; the table's D call of TRBD2 was not tested on the DNA. Germline-derived CDR1 and CDR2 are KGHDR and SFDVKD. The CDR3 spans 13 amino acids, including both terminal residues. The CDR3 reads CATSDSGGYEYNY.

The CDR3 spells CATGLNTGELFF. The DNA for the CDR3 is TGTGCCACCGGTCTTAACACCGGGGAGCTGTTTTTT. V usage is TRBV15 and J usage is TRBJ2-2; D gene ambiguous. This CDR3 is built from 12 residues. V lost 8 bases, J lost 2 bases, and 6 bases lay in between. Per germline, CDR1 LNHNV and CDR2 YYDKDF (reference sequence).